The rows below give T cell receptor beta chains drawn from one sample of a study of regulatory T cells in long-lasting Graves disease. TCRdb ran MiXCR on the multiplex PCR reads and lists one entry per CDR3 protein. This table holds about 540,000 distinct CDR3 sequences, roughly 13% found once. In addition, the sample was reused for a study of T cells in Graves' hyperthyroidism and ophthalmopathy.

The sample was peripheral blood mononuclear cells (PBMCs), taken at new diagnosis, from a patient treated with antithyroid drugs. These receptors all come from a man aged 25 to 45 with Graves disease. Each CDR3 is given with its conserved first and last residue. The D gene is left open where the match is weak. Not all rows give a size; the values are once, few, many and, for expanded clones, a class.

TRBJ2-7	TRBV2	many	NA	TGTGCCAGCAGGGGGACATCCGAGCAGTACTTC	CASRGTSEQYF
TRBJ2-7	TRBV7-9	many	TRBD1	TGTGCCAGCAGCTTAGTGGGACAGGGGTCCGACGAGCAGTACTTC	CASSLVGQGSDEQYF
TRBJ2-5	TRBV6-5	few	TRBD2	TGTGCCAGCAGTTACGTAGGACTAGCGGGATTCCAAGAGACCCAGTACTTC	CASSYVGLAGFQETQYF
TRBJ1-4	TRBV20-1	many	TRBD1	TGCAGTGCTAGCGATTCAGGGGGCTCAGATGAAAAACTGTTTTTT	CSASDSGGSDEKLFF
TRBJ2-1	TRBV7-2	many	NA	TGTGCCAGCAGCTTAGTGGGCAGGCTATACAATGAGCAGTTCTTC	CASSLVGRLYNEQFF
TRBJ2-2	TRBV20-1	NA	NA	TGCAGTGCTGGTTCTATGGCGAACACCGGGGGGCTGTTTTTT	CSAGSMANTGGLFF
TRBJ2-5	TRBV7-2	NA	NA	TGTGCCAGCAGCATAGACAACCAAGAGACCCAGTACTTC	CASSIDNQETQYF
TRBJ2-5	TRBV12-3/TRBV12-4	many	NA	TGTGCCAGCAGTTTGACTAGTAGCCTTCACTCGACCCAGTACTTC	CASSLTSSLHSTQYF
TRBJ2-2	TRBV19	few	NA	TGTGCCAGTAGTATTACGGCCGGGACCGGGGAGCTGTTTTTT	CASSITAGTGELFF
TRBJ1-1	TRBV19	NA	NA	TGTGCCAGTAGTATAGCGGGTGTCGTACGAGCTTTCTTT	CASSIAGVVRAFF
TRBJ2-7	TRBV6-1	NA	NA	TGTGCCAGCAGTAGCCCAGTAACAGACGCAACCTACGAGCAGTACTTC	CASSSPVTDATYEQYF
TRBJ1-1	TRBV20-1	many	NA	TGCAGTGCTACTACCTACCGGGACCACCTAATGGGGCCTGCTGAAGCTTTCTTT	CSATTYRDHLMGPAEAFF
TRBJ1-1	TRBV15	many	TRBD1	TGTGCCACCAGCACCCGGGACAGGGGGTACCCTGAAGCTTTCTTT	CATSTRDRGYPEAFF
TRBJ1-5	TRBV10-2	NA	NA	TGCGCCAGCTGCCTAGGAGGCCATCAGCCCCAGCATTTT	CASCLGGHQPQHF
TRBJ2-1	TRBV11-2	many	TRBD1	TGTGCCAGCAGCTTAAGGGGGCCAACAAACAATGAGCAGTTCTTC	CASSLRGPTNNEQFF
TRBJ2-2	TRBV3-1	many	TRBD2	TGTGCCGCTGGGCGACTAGCGGGAGATACCGGGGAGCTGTTTTTT	CAAGRLAGDTGELFF
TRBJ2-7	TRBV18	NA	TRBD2	TGTGCCAGCTCACCCCTTAGCGGGAGCCTCTCCTACGAGCAGTACTTC	CASSPLSGSLSYEQYF
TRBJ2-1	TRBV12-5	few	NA	TGTGCTAGTGGTTTGGTATGGTGGGGGGGGCGCGAAAAATATTCCGGCCATAATGAGCAGTTCTTC	CASGLVWWGGREKYSGHNEQFF
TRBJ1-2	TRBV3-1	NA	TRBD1	TGTGCCAGCAGCCAAGGGGGGACAGGGGGAGGCTACACCTTC	CASSQGGTGGGYTF
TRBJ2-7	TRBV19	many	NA	TGTGCCAGTAGTATTTCGGACGGACCCTACGAGCAGTACTTC	CASSISDGPYEQYF
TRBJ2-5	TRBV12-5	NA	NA	TGTGCTAGTGGTTTGCTGCAGAGCCAAGAGACCCAGTACTTC	CASGLLQSQETQYF
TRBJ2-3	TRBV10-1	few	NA	TGCGCCAGCAGTGAGACTAGGCCAGATACGCAGTATTTT	CASSETRPDTQYF
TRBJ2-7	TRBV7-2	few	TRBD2	TGTGCCAGCAGCCGCCGGACTAGCGGGAGCTACGAGCAGTACTTC	CASSRRTSGSYEQYF
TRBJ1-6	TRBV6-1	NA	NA	TGTGCCACCATGGAGACGAGAAATTCACCCCTCCACTTT	CATMETRNSPLHF
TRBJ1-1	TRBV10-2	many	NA	TGCGCCAGCAGTGAGGGTATTTGGGAGTTAGCTGAAGCTTTCTTT	CASSEGIWELAEAFF
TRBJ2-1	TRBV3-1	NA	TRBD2	TGTGCCAGCAGCGACGTGAGCGGGAGGTTCTACAATGAGCAGTTCTTC	CASSDVSGRFYNEQFF
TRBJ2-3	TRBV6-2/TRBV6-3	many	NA	TGTGCCAGCCTTGAGACAGATACGCAGTATTTT	CASLETDTQYF
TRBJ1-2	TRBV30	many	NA	TGTGCCTGCCCGCGTCGACAGACCCATGGCTACACCTTC	CACPRRQTHGYTF
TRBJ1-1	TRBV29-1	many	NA	TGCAGCGTTGGATATGTTCAGGGGATGAACACTGAAGCTTTCTTT	CSVGYVQGMNTEAFF
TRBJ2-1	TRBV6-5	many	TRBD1	TGTGCCAGCAGTTCTCTACGGACAGGGGGTAATGAGCAGTTCTTC	CASSSLRTGGNEQFF
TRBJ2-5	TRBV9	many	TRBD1	TGTGCCAGCAGCGACGACGACAGGGTAGGAGAGACCCAGTACTTC	CASSDDDRVGETQYF
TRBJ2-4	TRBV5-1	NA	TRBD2	TGCGCCAGCAGCTTCATCCGGCGGGAGGGCCCCGAAAACATTCAGTACTTC	CASSFIRREGPENIQYF
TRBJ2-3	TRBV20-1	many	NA	TGCAGTGCCGTCCCGGAGGAGGCCGAAGCAGATACGCAGTATTTT	CSAVPEEAEADTQYF
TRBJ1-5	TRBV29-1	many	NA	TGCAGCGTTCGTGAGGGAACTCAGCCCCAGCATTTT	CSVREGTQPQHF
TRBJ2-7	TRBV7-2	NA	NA	TGTGCCAGCAGTAAGATGACAGGACCCTACGAGCAGTACTTC	CASSKMTGPYEQYF
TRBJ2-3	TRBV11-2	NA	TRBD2	TGTGCCAGCTCAGAGGGTGGAACGGGAGGAGGTCATGGAGATACGCAGTATTTT	CASSEGGTGGGHGDTQYF
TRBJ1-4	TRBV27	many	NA	TGTGCCAGCAGTTTATCCTGGTCCAGAATCGAAAAACTGTTTTTT	CASSLSWSRIEKLFF
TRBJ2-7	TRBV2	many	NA	TGTGCCAGCAGCTCGGACGGTCACGCCTACGAGCAGTACTTC	CASSSDGHAYEQYF
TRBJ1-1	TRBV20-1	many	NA	TGCAGTGCTAGAGAGCGTTTGACGGGGGACGCTGAAGCTTTCTTT	CSARERLTGDAEAFF
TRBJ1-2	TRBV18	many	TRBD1	TGTGCCAGCTCACCACCGGGACAGGGACCTTTTAGCTATGGCTACACCTTC	CASSPPGQGPFSYGYTF
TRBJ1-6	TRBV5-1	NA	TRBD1	TGCGCCAGCAGAAGTGAGAGGACAGGCGGAAATTCACCCCTCCACTTT	CASRSERTGGNSPLHF
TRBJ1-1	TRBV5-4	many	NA	TGTGCCAGCAGCTTGCTAGGGATCACTGAAGCTTTCTTT	CASSLLGITEAFF
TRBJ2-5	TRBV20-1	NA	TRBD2	TGCAGTGTTAAGCGGGGGGGGGAGACCCAGTACTTC	CSVKRGGETQYF
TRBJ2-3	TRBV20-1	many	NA	TGCAGTGGATTCGGGAGCACAGATACGCAGTATTTT	CSGFGSTDTQYF
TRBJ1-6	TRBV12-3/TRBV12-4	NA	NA	TGTGCCAGCAGCTCTCAGGATAGCTCACCCCTCCACTTT	CASSSQDSSPLHF
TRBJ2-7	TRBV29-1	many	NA	TGCAGCGTGGTAGGCCTTCGCTCCTACGAGCAGTACTTC	CSVVGLRSYEQYF
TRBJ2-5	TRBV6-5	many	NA	TGTGCCAGCAGTTACTATTCGGGGAAAGAGACCCAGTACTTC	CASSYYSGKETQYF
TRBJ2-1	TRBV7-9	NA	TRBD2	TGTGCCAGCAGCTCGACTAGCTACTTCGCGACTGAGCAGTTCTTC	CASSSTSYFATEQFF
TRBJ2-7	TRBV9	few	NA	TGTGCCAGCAGCAGGGACACGATACCCTACGAGCAGTACTTC	CASSRDTIPYEQYF
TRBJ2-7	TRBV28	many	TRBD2	TGTGCCAGCAGCCCGGGGGGGGGGCTAGTTTACGAGCAGTACTTC	CASSPGGGLVYEQYF
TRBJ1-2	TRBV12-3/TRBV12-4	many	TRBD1	TGTGCCAGCAGTTTAGCGACAGGGCGAGGCTACACCTTC	CASSLATGRGYTF
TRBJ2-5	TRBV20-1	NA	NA	TGCAGTGCTCTGCAAGGGGGCCAAGAGACCCAGTACTTC	CSALQGGQETQYF
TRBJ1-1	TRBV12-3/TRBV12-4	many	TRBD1	TGTGCCAGCAGCCCGACAGGGGCCGGGAGTGAAGCTTTCTTT	CASSPTGAGSEAFF
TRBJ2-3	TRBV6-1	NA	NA	TGTGCCAGCAGTGAATTGGGGGGCAGGACAGATACGCAGTATTTT	CASSELGGRTDTQYF
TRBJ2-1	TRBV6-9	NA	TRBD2	TGTGCCAGCAGTTACAGTAGCGGGAGAGGAGACAATGAGCAGTTCTTC	CASSYSSGRGDNEQFF
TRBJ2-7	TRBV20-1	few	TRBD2	TGCAGTGCTTCCGGGACTACCTCCGAATCCTACGAGCAGTACTTC	CSASGTTSESYEQYF
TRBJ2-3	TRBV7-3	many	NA	TGTGCCAGCAGCTTAATCGTTACTGGGCTTCGAGATACGCAGTATTTT	CASSLIVTGLRDTQYF
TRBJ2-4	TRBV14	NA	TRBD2	TGTGCCAGCAGCCAAGGGACTAGAGGTTGGAACATTCAGTACTTC	CASSQGTRGWNIQYF
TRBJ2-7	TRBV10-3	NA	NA	TGTGCCATCAGTGAGTCCGGTAGAACCTACGAGCAGTACTTC	CAISESGRTYEQYF